Following are 17 T cell receptor beta chains from one sample sequenced in a study of blood T cells in healthy people across ages (dated by TCRdb to the mid-2010s). Receptors were amplified or captured by 5' RACE. The sequencer listed for this sample is Illumina HiSeq 2500. A second PCR of roughly 6 to 12 cycles was performed with a sample-barcoded 5' primer and a J-beta primer mix. TCRdb applied fastp at Q25 and MiXCR to the public reads, then kept only in-frame beta chains. Every distinct CDR3 protein forms one entry, paired with its most common genes and DNA. In this sample the table shows about 1.8 million distinct CDR3 sequences, around half of which occur a single time. Approximately 2.1% of the sample rests with the top ten. Sample: blood. Receptors were obtained from a woman aged 40 to 55 in good health.

Concerning this clonotype itself: This may arise from a read error, as a much more abundant clone is one base away. The chain is built from TRBV7-2 and TRBJ2-5, with 7 nucleotides matching TRBD1. Germline CDR1 reads SGHTA; CDR2 reads FQGNSA. This CDR3 has 13 residues. V was clipped by 4 bases and J by 7 bases; unmatched bases: 6. The CDR3 spells CASSSGTEGTQYF. The CDR3 DNA is TGTGCCAGCAGCTCCGGGACAGAAGGGACCCAGTACTTC. Drawing the rest from reference TRBV7-2 and TRBJ2-5, the complete variable domain is GAGVSQSPSNKVTEKGKDVELRCDPISGHTALYWYRQSLGQGLEFLIYFQGNSAPDKSGLPSDRFSAERTGGSVSTLTIQRTQQEDSAVYLCASSSGTEGTQYFGPGTRLLVL.

V is TRBV28 and J is TRBJ1-2; possible D gene TRBD1, 6 bases. Trimming took off 5 bases at V and 4 bases at J, with 14 bases between the two ends. This CDR3 comprises 14 residues. Germline CDR1 is MDHEN and CDR2 is SYDVKM. The CDR3 is CASSRRGRLYGYTF. In nucleotides, the CDR3 is TGTGCCAGCAGTCGACGGGGGCGCCTCTATGGCTACACCTTC.

CDR3 in DNA: TGCAGTGCCCAGACCGATCCGAATCAGCCCCAGCATTTT. It yields the protein CSAQTDPNQPQHF. The chain carries TRBV20-1 and TRBJ1-5; D gene uncertain. Trimming stripped 6 bases from V and 4 bases from J, with 13 bases between. Germline V gene sequence: CDR1 DFQATT, CDR2 SNEGSKA (reference sequence). The CDR3 is made up of 13 amino acids.

This sequence joins TRBV24-1 and TRBJ2-1, with 10 bases matching TRBD2. With 4 bases clipped from V and 5 bases from J, the junction kept 4 bases outside the gene matches. Germline assignment: CDR1 KGHDR and CDR2 SFDVKD. The CDR3 extends over 15 amino acids. The CDR3 region has the DNA TGTGCCACCAGTGAAGTAAGCGGGGGGGACAATGAGCAGTTCTTC. Translated: CATSEVSGGDNEQFF.

This chain uses TRBV10-3 with TRBJ2-2; 7 bases line up with TRBD2. The CDR3 sequence is 14 residues long. With V trimmed by 8 bases and J by 3 bases, 6 bases remained unmatched. Germline loops: CDR1 ENHRY, CDR2 SYGVKD. CDR3 region: CAIGEGLYTGELFF. The CDR3 DNA follows: TGTGCCATCGGGGAGGGGCTGTACACCGGGGAGCTGTTTTTT.

The V gene is TRBV12-5, the J gene TRBJ2-3, with D perhaps given as TRBD1 or TRBD2 (5 bases each). The CDR3 sequence is 15 residues long. Trimming took 2 bases from V and 3 from J, leaving 12 bases between them. The germline V gene encodes CDR1 LGHNT and CDR2 FRNRAP. This CDR3 reads CASGLLGDTTDTQYF. CDR3 nucleotide sequence: TGTGCTAGTGGTTTGTTGGGGGATACTACAGATACGCAGTATTTT. Full variable domain (remainder filled in from reference TRBV12-5 and TRBJ2-3): DARVTQTPRHKVTEMGQEVTMRCQPILGHNTVFWYRQTMMQGLELLAYFRNRAPLDDSGMPKDRFSAEMPDATLATLKIQPSEPRDSAVYFCASGLLGDTTDTQYFGPGTRLTVL.

Comments on this clonotype: Sequence at one end of the junction differs from germline and may be a read error. This rearrangement joins TRBV4-3 to TRBJ2-3; a possible D gene is TRBD1 (5 bases). The CDR3 totals 13 residues. The germline V gene has CDR1 LGHNA and CDR2 YSLEER. The CDR3 spells CASSQGGADMQYF. The DNA for the CDR3 is TGCGCCAGCAGCCAAGGTGGGGCGGATATGCAGTATTTT.

The rearrangement links TRBV27 to TRBJ1-4; D not resolved. Trimming stripped 3 bases from V and 4 bases from J, with 6 bases between. The germline V gene encodes CDR1 MNHEY and CDR2 SMNVEV (reference sequence). The CDR3 has 13 amino acids. The CDR3, as DNA: TGTGCCAGCAGTTTGGTCAATAATGAAAAACTGTTTTTT. Residues: CASSLVNNEKLFF. Looking up the rest from reference TRBV27 and TRBJ1-4 gives the full variable domain: EAQVTQNPRYLITVTGKKLTVTCSQNMNHEYMSWYRQDPGLGLRQIYYSMNVEVTDKGDVPEGYKVSRKEKRNFPLILESPSPNQTSLYFCASSLVNNEKLFFGSGTQLSVL.

This clonotype has a handful of counts. V gene TRBV7-2 combines with J gene TRBJ2-3; the D gene is possibly TRBD1 (6 bases). The germline V gene has CDR1 SGHTA and CDR2 FQGNSA. The CDR3 consists of 15 residues. V dropped 5 bases and J dropped 9 bases, with 21 bases sitting between them. CDR3 DNA: TGTGCCAGCAGCCCCCAGACAGGAGTAGGGTGGACGCAGTATTTT. Its translation: CASSPQTGVGWTQYF.

The rearrangement links TRBV5-5 to TRBJ2-1, with a weak D call TRBD2 (7 bases). V was shortened by 7 bases and J by 7 bases, with 21 bases between the two germline ends. Germline assignment: CDR1 SGHKS and CDR2 YYEKEE (reference sequence). The CDR3 loop spans 15 amino acids. Here the CDR3 reads CASDPIGGEVNEQFF. CDR3 in DNA: TGTGCCAGCGATCCAATAGGGGGGGAAGTTAATGAGCAGTTCTTC.

The chain links TRBV6-5 to TRBJ1-2; the D is unclear. The V gene lost 2 bases and the J gene lost 7 bases, with 17 bases spanning the gap. This CDR3 has 15 residues. Germline V gene sequence: CDR1 MNHEY, CDR2 SVGAGI. The CDR3 region is CASSYDDWLYSGYTF. The CDR3 DNA reads TGTGCCAGCAGTTACGACGACTGGTTGTATTCTGGCTACACCTTC.

This rearrangement joins TRBV7-8 to TRBJ2-3, with D tentatively TRBD2 (5 bases). Germline assignment: CDR1 SGHVS and CDR2 FQNEAQ. The CDR3 contains 16 residues. V gave up 1 base and J gave up 0 bases, with 11 bases separating them. The DNA for the CDR3 is TGTGCCAGCAGCTTAGGTCCCCCGGGGAGCACAGATACGCAGTATTTT. Residues: CASSLGPPGSTDTQYF.

The chain couples TRBV20-1 to TRBJ1-1; maybe TRBD1 (6 bases). Trimming removed 5 bases from V and 1 base from J, with 17 bases in between. Germline V CDR1 and CDR2: DFQATT, SNEGSKA (reference sequence). There are 15 residues in the CDR3. The CDR3 nucleotides read TGCAGTGCTTCCCCCTGGACAGAGAAGAACACTGAAGCTTTCTTT. Translated: CSASPWTEKNTEAFF.

This clonotype has only a few counts. The gene calls are TRBV20-1 and TRBJ2-3; D uncertain. Germline loops: CDR1 DFQATT, CDR2 SNEGSKA (reference sequence). V was cut by 3 bases and J by 1 base, with 23 bases left in between. The CDR3 loop spans 18 amino acids. The CDR3 DNA is TGCAGTGCTAGTTTGGGGTTCTCTCATGCGCCCCGCACAGATACGCAGTATTTT. As protein: CSASLGFSHAPRTDTQYF.

Comments on this clonotype: At one of its ends the junction is not consistent with the germline gene, which may arise from a read error. The V gene is TRBV20-1, the J gene TRBJ2-7; 9 positions agree with TRBD1. The J call may be wrong; the DNA end is better matched by TRBJ2-5. Germline CDR1 is DFQATT and CDR2 is SNEGSKA (reference sequence). The CDR3 runs to 14 residues. The CDR3 region has the DNA TGCAGTGCCAGAGACAGGGGGGTTTTGGAGACCCAGTACTTC. Translation: CSARDRGVLETQYF.

This clonotype has more than one count but fewer than ten. The chain recombines TRBV7-9 with TRBJ2-1; D uncertain. Per germline, CDR1 SEHNR and CDR2 FQNEAQ (reference sequence). The CDR3 contains 14 residues. Trimming removed 4 bases at V and 8 bases at J, with 15 bases between. CDR3 nucleotide sequence: TGTGCCAGCAGCTCAATATTAGCAGTCCATGAGCAGTTCTTC. It specifies CASSSILAVHEQFF.

J is TRBJ2-3 and V is TRBV28; 8 bases match TRBD2. Looked up from germline, CDR1 is MDHEN and CDR2 is SYDVKM. This CDR3 is built from 15 residues. The V gene end was trimmed by 4 bases and the J gene end by 3 bases; junction bases not matched to a gene: 6. DNA of the CDR3: TGTGCCAGCAGTTACCCCGGGGGGGGTACAGATACGCAGTATTTT. Protein sequence: CASSYPGGGTDTQYF.